This TCR beta chain was retrieved from a study of cytomegalovirus exposure and HLA in healthy donors. Study observations and caveats: The study put 150 to 200 TCR beta chains on its list as cytomegalovirus-associated. First-cohort TCR clusters tended to co-occur in the approximately 110 validation repertoires, a later analysis found. CMV antigen specificity of a few CMV-associated chains was confirmed in vitro.

Produced via immunoSEQ multiplex PCR; TCRdb's table is partial and in-frame only. The table lists 150,000 to 200,000 clones, 86% of them singletons, with about 1.5% in the top ten. In the case of this clone: Antigen: not known.

The CDR3 contains 16 residues. Germline V gives CDR1 MNHNS, CDR2 SASEGT. Trimming cost V 2 bases and J 5 bases; bases outside gene matches: 5. Sequenced: PBMCs. The genes are TRBV6-1 and TRBJ2-2, with TRBD2 matching over 10 bases. This TCR came from a woman between 18 and 30 years old in good health and CMV-seronegative. CDR3 bases: TGTGCCAGCAGTGAACTAGCGGGAGACATGACCGGGGAGCTGTTTTTT. It is translated as CASSELAGDMTGELFF.